These T cell receptor beta chains were read from a single sample in a study of blood T cell repertoires in COVID-19. TCRdb's copy holds only in-frame clones and misses some; the assay was immunoSEQ multiplex PCR. The table records about 46,000 clones, approximately 86% of them present only once. Specimen: peripheral blood. Every receptor here comes from a man between 60 and 75 years old with active or convalescent COVID-19. Both conserved end residues are trimmed from each CDR3. The order of the fields is clone size, V gene, CDR3 protein. Expanded clones get a size class; other rows say once, few or many, or leave the size out.

abundance: once; v_gene: TRBV3-1/TRBV3-2; CDR3aa: ASSREVFGNTIY
abundance: .; v_gene: TRBV30; CDR3aa: AWSVLAVYQPQH
abundance: .; v_gene: TRBV28; CDR3aa: ASSSAGFGYT
abundance: .; v_gene: TRBV7-2; CDR3aa: ASSYGYRDGYT
abundance: .; v_gene: TRBV4-2; CDR3aa: ASSLFGLAGDQETQY
abundance: .; v_gene: TRBV3-1/TRBV3-2; CDR3aa: ASSEGLAAALAGTQY
abundance: .; v_gene: TRBV2; CDR3aa: ASRLFSQETQY
abundance: .; v_gene: TRBV30; CDR3aa: AWGGQSPLELF
abundance: .; v_gene: TRBV3-1/TRBV3-2; CDR3aa: ASSQGGRRELYGYT
abundance: .; v_gene: TRBV3-1/TRBV3-2; CDR3aa: ASSHFVQGTGANVLT
abundance: .; v_gene: TRBV28; CDR3aa: ASSTGYGYT
abundance: .; v_gene: TRBV2; CDR3aa: ASSEFRAVNQPQH
abundance: .; v_gene: TRBV28; CDR3aa: ASHPGGANTEAF
abundance: .; v_gene: TRBV7-8; CDR3aa: ASSPSSYEQY
abundance: .; v_gene: TRBV11-3; CDR3aa: ASSLDLGTGPYEQY
abundance: .; v_gene: TRBV11-2; CDR3aa: ASSLIRRAGNYGYT
abundance: .; v_gene: TRBV7-9; CDR3aa: ASSLFWQVTTGELF
abundance: .; v_gene: TRBV9; CDR3aa: ASSAGDTQY
abundance: .; v_gene: TRBV28; CDR3aa: ASRGKGTGANEKLF
abundance: .; v_gene: TRBV10-3; CDR3aa: AIRTGQGDYGYT
abundance: .; v_gene: TRBV3-1/TRBV3-2; CDR3aa: ASSKQSYEQY
abundance: once; v_gene: TRBV30; CDR3aa: AATIGGNSPLH
abundance: .; v_gene: TRBV29-1; CDR3aa: SAVPSNNEQF
abundance: .; v_gene: TRBV19; CDR3aa: ASSLPTPGSNQPQH
abundance: .; v_gene: TRBV19; CDR3aa: ASRGGVADTQY
abundance: .; v_gene: TRBV14; CDR3aa: ASSQRLGGST
abundance: .; v_gene: TRBV2; CDR3aa: ASSEAPEGYT
abundance: .; v_gene: TRBV30; CDR3aa: AWGRANTGELF
abundance: .; v_gene: TRBV7-9; CDR3aa: ASSASDSPDTQY
abundance: .; v_gene: TRBV29-1; CDR3aa: SVEQGNTGELF
abundance: .; v_gene: TRBV5-1; CDR3aa: ASSLARQGEETQY
abundance: .; v_gene: TRBV19; CDR3aa: ASSPSTGTPAGQPQH
abundance: .; v_gene: TRBV23-1; CDR3aa: ASSRGRVRLSSYEQY
abundance: .; v_gene: TRBV5-1; CDR3aa: ASTLIGTGGETQY
abundance: .; v_gene: TRBV6-4; CDR3aa: ASSPTSYAEQF
abundance: .; v_gene: TRBV5-5; CDR3aa: ASSLREQGGGNTIY
abundance: .; v_gene: TRBV5-1; CDR3aa: ASSKTDSYEQY
abundance: .; v_gene: TRBV7-9; CDR3aa: ASSTGQGNEKLF